Listed below are T cell receptor beta chains from one sample, sequenced in a study of CD8 T cells in Susac syndrome. TCRdb re-called the immunoSEQ multiplex PCR reads with MiXCR, one entry per CDR3 protein. The sample holds approximately 160,000 distinct CDR3 sequences, approximately 92% seen once. Specimen: CD4+ T cells from PBMCs. The receptors were sampled from a human donor in good health. CDR3s include the opening cysteine and the closing phenylalanine or tryptophan. Each record gives: CDR3 DNA, CDR3 protein, clone size, J gene, V gene, D gene. A D gene is named only where the DNA matches it firmly. Clone size is not always given. Where it is, it says once, few, many or a class for expanded clones.

DNA: TGTGCCAGCAACAGCCCTGGGGCCAACGTCCTGACTTTC; CDR3: CASNSPGANVLTF; size: NA; J: TRBJ2-6; V: TRBV6-5; D: NA
DNA: TGTGCCAGCAGCCAAGATGCAACTAGCGGGGTATGGGGGTACGAGCAGTACTTC; CDR3: CASSQDATSGVWGYEQYF; size: NA; J: TRBJ2-7; V: TRBV4-2; D: TRBD2
DNA: TGTGCCAGCAGTTACGGGACAGCAACAGATACGCAGTATTTT; CDR3: CASSYGTATDTQYF; size: NA; J: TRBJ2-3; V: TRBV6-6; D: TRBD1
DNA: TGTGCCAGCAGCTACGACGGATACGAGCAGTACTTC; CDR3: CASSYDGYEQYF; size: NA; J: TRBJ2-7; V: TRBV7-2; D: NA
DNA: TGTGCCAGCAGCCAAGAATGGAGAGATCAGGGCTACACCTTC; CDR3: CASSQEWRDQGYTF; size: NA; J: TRBJ1-2; V: TRBV3-1; D: NA
DNA: TGCGCCAGCAGCTTAATAACCGGGGAGCTGTTTTTT; CDR3: CASSLITGELFF; size: NA; J: TRBJ2-2; V: TRBV5-1; D: NA
DNA: TGCAGCGTTGAAATCCCGAACACTGAAGCTTTCTTT; CDR3: CSVEIPNTEAFF; size: NA; J: TRBJ1-1; V: TRBV29-1; D: NA
DNA: TGTGCCAGCAGCTTGGGGGGCCCGGCTCGCGAGCAGTACTTC; CDR3: CASSLGGPAREQYF; size: few; J: TRBJ2-7; V: TRBV11-2; D: NA
DNA: TGTGCCAGTACCCCCAGACTAGCGGGGGGACGTACCGAGCAGTACTTC; CDR3: CASTPRLAGGRTEQYF; size: NA; J: TRBJ2-7; V: TRBV19; D: TRBD2
DNA: TGTGCCAGCGCCAGGTCCTTTCCCACAGATACGCAGTATTTT; CDR3: CASARSFPTDTQYF; size: NA; J: TRBJ2-3; V: TRBV2; D: NA
DNA: TGCAGTGCTAGAAGACAGGGGGCGGTAGTTTCACCCCTCCACTTT; CDR3: CSARRQGAVVSPLHF; size: NA; J: TRBJ1-6; V: TRBV20-1; D: TRBD1
DNA: TGTGCCAGCAGTTACTCCGGGGGGGCTTCCTACGAGCAGTACTTC; CDR3: CASSYSGGASYEQYF; size: NA; J: TRBJ2-7; V: TRBV6-6; D: TRBD2
DNA: TGTGCCAGCAGCTTGGGTCCCGGAAACTCTGGAAACACCATATATTTT; CDR3: CASSLGPGNSGNTIYF; size: NA; J: TRBJ1-3; V: TRBV5-4; D: NA
DNA: TGCGCCAGCAGCTTGGTTACGGGAACCGGGGAGCTGTTTTTT; CDR3: CASSLVTGTGELFF; size: NA; J: TRBJ2-2; V: TRBV5-1; D: NA
DNA: TGTGCCAGCTCACCACCGCCCTACAACAATGAGCAGTTCTTC; CDR3: CASSPPPYNNEQFF; size: NA; J: TRBJ2-1; V: TRBV18; D: NA
DNA: TGTGCCAGCAGCCCCGGGACAGGGGTTGGAAACACCATATATTTT; CDR3: CASSPGTGVGNTIYF; size: NA; J: TRBJ1-3; V: TRBV27; D: TRBD1
DNA: TGCAGTGCTAGAGAGGGGGCCCAGAACACTGAAGCTTTCTTT; CDR3: CSAREGAQNTEAFF; size: NA; J: TRBJ1-1; V: TRBV20-1; D: NA
DNA: TGTGCCAGCAGTCGTGGACGAGATCAGCCCCAGCATTTT; CDR3: CASSRGRDQPQHF; size: NA; J: TRBJ1-5; V: TRBV6-6; D: NA
DNA: TGTGCCAGCTCTGTTGGACAGCCCAATCAGCCCCAGCATTTT; CDR3: CASSVGQPNQPQHF; size: NA; J: TRBJ1-5; V: TRBV7-9; D: NA
DNA: TGTGCCAGCAGATCCCCCGGGGCTGGCTACACCTTC; CDR3: CASRSPGAGYTF; size: NA; J: TRBJ1-2; V: TRBV25-1; D: NA
DNA: TGCGCCAGCAGCTTGGATAATCCCAACGGGGGCTACACCTTC; CDR3: CASSLDNPNGGYTF; size: NA; J: TRBJ1-2; V: TRBV5-1; D: NA
DNA: TGCAGCGTCGGACAGGGGGCATGGCAAGAGACCCAGTACTTC; CDR3: CSVGQGAWQETQYF; size: NA; J: TRBJ2-5; V: TRBV29-1; D: TRBD1
DNA: TGTGCCAGCAGCTCCAGTGGGTTCAATTCACCCCTCCACTTT; CDR3: CASSSSGFNSPLHF; size: NA; J: TRBJ1-6; V: TRBV5-8; D: NA
DNA: TGTGCCAGCAGTGAAACCCATCGGGACACTGAAGCTTTCTTT; CDR3: CASSETHRDTEAFF; size: NA; J: TRBJ1-1; V: TRBV6-1; D: NA
DNA: TGTGCCAGCAGCCCCTTAGCGGGGGGCTCCTACAATGAGCAGTTCTTC; CDR3: CASSPLAGGSYNEQFF; size: NA; J: TRBJ2-1; V: TRBV5-6; D: TRBD2
DNA: TGCAGTGCTAGAGATGGGGGGAGGGTGGGGACTGAAGCTTTCTTT; CDR3: CSARDGGRVGTEAFF; size: once; J: TRBJ1-1; V: TRBV20-1; D: NA
DNA: TGTGCCAGCAATCTTTACACGGAAAAACTGTTTTTT; CDR3: CASNLYTEKLFF; size: NA; J: TRBJ1-4; V: TRBV2; D: NA
DNA: TGCAGCGTTGAAGGCCCCAGCGGTAGCACAGATACGCAGTATTTT; CDR3: CSVEGPSGSTDTQYF; size: NA; J: TRBJ2-3; V: TRBV29-1; D: NA
DNA: TGTGCCAGCAGGACTGACACTGAAGCTTTCTTT; CDR3: CASRTDTEAFF; size: few; J: TRBJ1-1; V: TRBV7-2; D: NA
DNA: TGCAGTGCTACAGACAGGGGGCACGAGCAGTACTTC; CDR3: CSATDRGHEQYF; size: NA; J: TRBJ2-7; V: TRBV20-1; D: TRBD1
DNA: TGCAGCGTTGGAAGCGGGGGGATCAATGAGCAGTTCTTC; CDR3: CSVGSGGINEQFF; size: NA; J: TRBJ2-1; V: TRBV29-1; D: TRBD2
DNA: TGTGCCAGCAGCGTAGGGGCTGGGGGCAAGGCTTTCTTT; CDR3: CASSVGAGGKAFF; size: NA; J: TRBJ1-1; V: TRBV9; D: NA
DNA: TGTGCCTCACTTGACAGCCTACAAGAGACCCAGTACTTC; CDR3: CASLDSLQETQYF; size: NA; J: TRBJ2-5; V: TRBV12-3/TRBV12-4; D: NA
DNA: TGTGCCAGCAGTGAAGCCCGGACAGGGTATGGCTACACCTTC; CDR3: CASSEARTGYGYTF; size: NA; J: TRBJ1-2; V: TRBV2; D: TRBD1
DNA: TGTGCCAGTAGTATAGCCGGGACAGGAGCGGCTTGGTTC; CDR3: CASSIAGTGAAWF; size: NA; J: TRBJ2-4; V: TRBV19; D: TRBD1
DNA: TGTGCCAGCAGTCCAAACCCCGGGTCTCCTGACTTC; CDR3: CASSPNPGSPDF; size: NA; J: TRBJ2-7; V: TRBV12-3/TRBV12-4; D: NA
DNA: TGTGCCAGCAGTCCGCACATCCCCGGGACAGCAAAAAACATTCAGTACTTC; CDR3: CASSPHIPGTAKNIQYF; size: NA; J: TRBJ2-4; V: TRBV27; D: TRBD1
DNA: TGCAGCGTTGAAACGGGGGGCGGCACAGATACGCAGTATTTT; CDR3: CSVETGGGTDTQYF; size: NA; J: TRBJ2-3; V: TRBV29-1; D: NA
DNA: TGTGCCAGCAGTTATACCAGGGGTCTCTACGAGCAGTACTTC; CDR3: CASSYTRGLYEQYF; size: NA; J: TRBJ2-7; V: TRBV6-5; D: NA
DNA: TGTGCCAGCAGTGACAGACTAGCGGGGATCACCTCCTACAATGAGCAGTTCTTC; CDR3: CASSDRLAGITSYNEQFF; size: NA; J: TRBJ2-1; V: TRBV2; D: TRBD2
DNA: TGTGCCAGCTCACCACCCAGCCTAAGGGGAGAGACCCAGTACTTC; CDR3: CASSPPSLRGETQYF; size: NA; J: TRBJ2-5; V: TRBV18; D: NA
DNA: TGTGCCAGCAGCTTCCCAGGGAGGCTAGGTACAGATACGCAGTATTTT; CDR3: CASSFPGRLGTDTQYF; size: NA; J: TRBJ2-3; V: TRBV7-2; D: NA
DNA: TGTGCCAGCAGCTTGGACCTTGGCTATGGCTACACCTTC; CDR3: CASSLDLGYGYTF; size: NA; J: TRBJ1-2; V: TRBV7-2; D: NA
DNA: TGCAGTGCTAGATCTTTGTGGGCGGGAGAAGCTTTCTTT; CDR3: CSARSLWAGEAFF; size: NA; J: TRBJ1-1; V: TRBV20-1; D: NA
DNA: TGTGCCAGCAGTGTTGACAGCTCCTACGAGCAGTACTTC; CDR3: CASSVDSSYEQYF; size: NA; J: TRBJ2-7; V: TRBV2; D: NA
DNA: TGTGCCAGCAGCCCCTCCGCCAGGGGGCCGTGGGTGGCCCAGTACTTC; CDR3: CASSPSARGPWVAQYF; size: NA; J: TRBJ2-5; V: TRBV7-9; D: TRBD1
DNA: TGTGCCAGCAGCTTAGAGAAGAGGCTCTATAATTCACCCCTCCACTTT; CDR3: CASSLEKRLYNSPLHF; size: NA; J: TRBJ1-6; V: TRBV11-2; D: NA
DNA: TGCAGTGCTATTCGACAGGGAGATCAGCCCCAGCATTTT; CDR3: CSAIRQGDQPQHF; size: NA; J: TRBJ1-5; V: TRBV20-1; D: TRBD1